Shown below are 32 T cell receptor beta chains from a single sample sequenced in a study of T cell responses to AZD1222 COVID-19 vaccine. Sequenced by immunoSEQ multiplex PCR; TCRdb stores in-frame clones only, minus some. The sample includes fewer than 150,000 clones, approximately 85% seen only once; the top ten take over 6.5%. Sequences were derived from peripheral blood, sampled on day 0 of AZD1222 vaccination. The source is an adult in good health.

The CDR3 here is CASTANPGHGTGELFF. The CDR3 coding sequence is TGTGCCAGCACCGCAAACCCGGGGCATGGCACCGGGGAGCTGTTTTTT. This chain links TRBV11-2 with TRBJ2-2; possibly TRBD1 or TRBD2 for D (5 bases each). The V and J ends lost 7 bases and 4 bases respectively, with 19 bases between them. The CDR3 contains 16 residues. Germline V CDR1 and CDR2: SGHAT, FQNNGV.

V gene TRBV16 combines with J gene TRBJ2-1, with a weak D call TRBD1 (8 bases). Germline CDR1 is KGHSY and CDR2 is FQNENV. The length of the CDR3 is 17 residues. V was cut by 4 bases and J by 4 bases, with 20 bases left in between. The DNA of the CDR3 is TGTGCCAGCAGCCCGATCGACGGGGGGACAGGTTACAATGAGCAGTTCTTC. Its translation is CASSPIDGGTGYNEQFF.

V usage is TRBV12-3 or TRBV12-4 and J usage is TRBJ1-1; D unresolved. The length of the CDR3 is 12 residues. With 5 bases removed from V and 1 base from J, the gap between germline ends came to 5 bases. In nucleotides, the CDR3 is TGTGCCAGCAGTCCGGGGAACACTGAAGCTTTCTTT. Residues: CASSPGNTEAFF.

This chain uses TRBV19 with TRBJ2-7; weak D call: TRBD1 (5 bases). The V gene's germline CDR1 is LNHDA and CDR2 SQIVND (reference sequence). V was pared by 8 bases and J by 4 bases, with 12 bases between. The CDR3 has 12 amino acids. DNA of the CDR3: TGTGCCAGTGGGCCTCAGGGTTACGAGCAGTACTTC. Translated: CASGPQGYEQYF.

This clone was observed once. The rearrangement uses TRBV4-1 and TRBJ1-4, with D hard to call. CDR1 is MGHRA, CDR2 YSYEKL, per germline. The CDR3 spans 14 residues. Trimming cost V 4 bases and J 0 bases, with 6 bases left between them. Here the CDR3 reads CASSRGTTNEKLFF. The CDR3 DNA follows: TGCGCCAGCAGCCGAGGGACAACTAATGAAAAACTGTTTTTT.

The chain has TRBV28 and TRBJ1-5; the match to TRBD1 covers 10 bases. Germline V lookup: CDR1 MDHEN, CDR2 SYDVKM. V was clipped by 8 bases and J by 0 bases; unmatched bases: 13. The CDR3 loop spans 18 amino acids. CDR3 nucleotide sequence: TGTGCCAGCCGAACCCCGGGACAGGGGCCATATAGCAATCAGCCCCAGCATTTT. It encodes CASRTPGQGPYSNQPQHF.

V is TRBV30 and J is TRBJ2-1; D uncertain. Germline V gene sequence: CDR1 GTSNPN, CDR2 SVGIG (reference sequence). This CDR3 is 13 amino acids long. V lost 0 bases to trimming and J lost 9 bases, with 12 bases between them. The chain's CDR3 is CAWSVPLIGEQFF. The DNA of the CDR3 is TGTGCCTGGAGTGTACCCCTGATAGGTGAGCAGTTCTTC.

The gene calls are TRBV9 and TRBJ2-7, with 7 bases aligning to TRBD2. Germline lookup yields CDR1 SGDLS and CDR2 YYNGEE. This CDR3 is built from 14 residues. Unmatched junction bases numbered 4, after V lost 4 bases and J lost 0 bases. CDR3 sequence (DNA): TGTGCCAGCAGCCTCGGGAGGAACTCCTACGAGCAGTACTTC. It encodes CASSLGRNSYEQYF.

The genes are TRBV3-1 (or the pseudogene TRBV3-2) and TRBJ1-5; perhaps TRBD1 as D (5 bases). V was clipped by 2 bases and J by 7 bases, with 6 bases between them. The germline gives CDR1 LGHDT, CDR2 YNNKEL (reference sequence). CDR3 length: 12 residues. The CDR3 spells CASSQWGQPQHF. Written as DNA, the CDR3 is TGTGCCAGCAGCCAATGGGGGCAGCCCCAGCATTTT.

This chain's CDR3 is CASSVAGVNTEAFF. CDR3 DNA: TGTGCCAGCAGCGTAGCAGGGGTGAACACTGAAGCTTTCTTT. The chain links TRBV9 to TRBJ1-1; possible D gene TRBD1, 6 bases. The CDR3 loop spans 14 amino acids. Trimming pared 0 bases from V and 0 bases from J, leaving 6 bases between. Per the germline V gene, CDR1 is SGDLS and CDR2 is YYNGEE.

The V gene is TRBV7-9, the J gene TRBJ2-7; 10 bases are shared with TRBD1. Germline lookup yields CDR1 SEHNR and CDR2 FQNEAQ (reference sequence). The junction had 16 bases not matched to a gene; V was cut back by 6 bases and J by 8 bases. The CDR3 sequence is 16 residues long. The CDR3 region is CASSPPGQGRRGQQYF. The CDR3, as DNA: TGTGCCAGCAGTCCCCCGGGACAGGGGCGTCGAGGGCAGCAGTACTTC.

V gene TRBV7-2 combines with J gene TRBJ1-2; D not resolved. The germline V gene has CDR1 SGHTA and CDR2 FQGNSA. CDR3 length: 12 residues. V was shortened by 5 bases and J by 2 bases, with 6 bases between the two germline ends. The CDR3: CASSPQNYGYTF. CDR3 coding DNA: TGTGCCAGCAGCCCGCAGAACTATGGCTACACCTTC.

This rearrangement joins TRBV4-3 to TRBJ1-1, with D possibly TRBD1 on 5 matching bases. Trimming pared 1 base from V and 7 bases from J, leaving 7 bases between. The V gene's germline CDR1 is LGHNA and CDR2 YSLEER. The CDR3 runs 12 residues. CDR3: CASSQGRGEAFF. The DNA for the CDR3 is TGCGCCAGCAGCCAAGGGAGGGGTGAAGCTTTCTTT.

The CDR3 spells CASSLEGRTSGRGYTF. CDR3 sequence (DNA): TGCGCCAGCAGCTTGGAGGGCAGGACCTCCGGTCGTGGCTACACCTTC. The chain uses TRBV5-1 and TRBJ1-2; no clear D. Germline V CDR1 and CDR2: SGHRS, YFSETQ. The CDR3 extends over 16 amino acids. V was trimmed by 0 bases and J by 7 bases, leaving 19 bases between them.

V usage is TRBV5-4 and J usage is TRBJ1-4, with 10 bases that match TRBD1. V was pared by 3 bases and J by 5 bases, with 7 bases of the junction left unmatched. From germline, CDR1 is SGHNT and CDR2 YYREEE (reference sequence). The CDR3 has 16 residues. The DNA for the CDR3 is TGTGCCAGCAGCTCAGTGACAGGGGGCCGAAATGAAAAACTGTTTTTT. Translated, it gives CASSSVTGGRNEKLFF.

This sequence joins TRBV29-1 and TRBJ2-6; D may correspond to TRBD1 or TRBD2 (6 bases each). The germline V gene encodes CDR1 SQVTM and CDR2 ANQGSEA. V shed 1 base and J shed 1 base, with 11 bases lying between them. There are 16 residues in the CDR3. The CDR3 region is CSVEGQGRSGANVLTF. The CDR3 region has the DNA TGCAGCGTTGAAGGGCAGGGGAGGTCTGGGGCCAACGTCCTGACTTTC.

The rearrangement uses TRBV6-2 or TRBV6-3 and TRBJ2-4; 7 positions agree with TRBD2. The CDR3 is 15 residues long. Germline CDR1 is MNHEY and CDR2 is SVGEGT. The V gene end was trimmed by 5 bases and the J gene end by 3 bases; junction bases not matched to a gene: 7. Here the CDR3 DNA reads TGTGCCAGCAGTACAATCTGGACTAGCAAAAACATTCAGTACTTC. Residues: CASSTIWTSKNIQYF.

The rearrangement joins TRBV14 to TRBJ2-5, with D possibly being TRBD1 (6 bases). CDR3 length: 16 residues. V lost 2 bases and J 4 bases, leaving 17 bases between the germline ends. Germline-derived CDR1 and CDR2 are SGHDN and FVKESK. CDR3 protein: CASSQIRQVTRETQYF. The DNA for the CDR3 is TGTGCCAGCAGCCAAATCCGACAGGTGACGAGAGAGACCCAGTACTTC.

The chain links TRBV28 to TRBJ2-5, with a weak D call TRBD1 (5 bases). The CDR3 totals 15 residues. Germline V gene data show CDR1 as MDHEN and CDR2 as SYDVKM. Trimming removed 2 bases at V and 2 bases at J, with 12 bases between. The CDR3 DNA reads TGTGCCAGCAGTTTAATGGGGCCGGCACAAGAGACCCAGTACTTC. It yields the protein CASSLMGPAQETQYF. Looking up the rest from reference TRBV28 and TRBJ2-5 gives the full variable domain: DVKVTQSSRYLVKRTGEKVFLECVQDMDHENMFWYRQDPGLGLRLIYFSYDVKMKEKGDIPEGYSVSREKKERFSLILESASTNQTSMYLCASSLMGPAQETQYFGPGTRLLVL.

V gene TRBV6-5 combines with J gene TRBJ1-1; TRBD1 aligns across 7 bases. The J segment lost 0 bases and the V segment lost 4 bases, leaving 5 bases of the junction unmatched. The germline V gene encodes CDR1 MNHEY and CDR2 SVGAGI. The CDR3 is 15 residues long. CDR3 sequence: CASSSPGTVNTEAFF. Here the CDR3 DNA reads TGTGCCAGCAGTTCCCCCGGGACAGTGAACACTGAAGCTTTCTTT.

The CDR3 nucleotides are TGCGCCAGCAGGCCCTCCGGACAGGGCGTCGCTGAAGCTTTCTTT. It encodes CASRPSGQGVAEAFF. The chain links TRBV5-1 to TRBJ1-1; 8 bases are a match to TRBD1. With V trimmed by 5 bases and J by 6 bases, 12 bases remained unmatched. Germline CDR1 and CDR2: SGHRS and YFSETQ. The CDR3 is 15 amino acids. The complete variable domain, with remaining parts taken from reference TRBV5-1 and TRBJ1-1, reads KAGVTQTPRYLIKTRGQQVTLSCSPISGHRSVSWYQQTPGQGLQFLFEYFSETQRNKGNFPGRFSGRQFSNSRSEMNVSTLELGDSALYLCASRPSGQGVAEAFFGQGTRLTVV.

The V and J genes are TRBV2 and TRBJ2-4, with D perhaps TRBD1 (8 bases). CDR3 size: 15 residues. CDR1 is SNHLY and CDR2 is FYNNEI in the germline V gene. V lost 2 bases to trimming and J lost 9 bases, with 17 bases between them. As DNA, the CDR3 is TGTGCCAGCAGTGAAAGGGGGGGGACAGGTTTCATTCAGTACTTC. It specifies CASSERGGTGFIQYF.

This clone was counted once. This chain joins TRBV6-5 and TRBJ2-7; D gene unclear. Trimming shortened V by 4 bases and J by 3 bases, and 4 bases separated the two germline ends. From germline, CDR1 is MNHEY and CDR2 SVGAGI. CDR3 length: 11 residues. CDR3 residues: CASSSLYEQYF. DNA for the CDR3: TGTGCCAGCAGTTCCCTCTACGAGCAGTACTTC.

This sequence joins TRBV19 and TRBJ1-1; TRBD1 aligns across 10 bases. The CDR3 runs 16 residues. Germline CDR1 and CDR2: LNHDA and SQIVND (reference sequence). The V gene end was trimmed by 7 bases and the J gene end by 4 bases; junction bases not matched to a gene: 12. The CDR3: CASNRNRQGAVTEAFF. Written as DNA, the CDR3 is TGTGCCAGTAACAGAAACCGACAGGGGGCGGTCACTGAAGCTTTCTTT.

The chain links TRBV28 to TRBJ1-1; D gene unclear. This CDR3 contains 11 residues. V shed 8 bases and J shed 8 bases, with 12 bases lying between them. Germline V lookup: CDR1 MDHEN, CDR2 SYDVKM. CDR3 amino acids: CASGPWEEAFF. The CDR3 DNA sequence: TGTGCCAGCGGACCCTGGGAGGAAGCTTTCTTT.

This rearrangement joins TRBV3-1 (or the pseudogene TRBV3-2) to TRBJ2-7; D may correspond to TRBD1 or TRBD2 (6 bases each). Germline CDR1 reads LGHDT; CDR2 reads YNNKEL (reference sequence). Trimming removed 1 base from V and 6 bases from J, with 19 bases in between. The length of the CDR3 is 16 residues. The CDR3 sequence: CASSQVGGSGAGEQYF. The CDR3 nucleotides are TGTGCCAGCAGCCAAGTTGGGGGATCGGGGGCGGGCGAGCAGTACTTC.

The rearrangement links TRBV4-1 to TRBJ2-5; D perhaps matches TRBD2 (6 bases). V was pared by 4 bases and J by 3 bases, with 18 bases between. The CDR3 is 16 residues long. CDR1 and CDR2 (germline): MGHRA, YSYEKL. Written as DNA, the CDR3 is TGCGCCAGCAGCCCCTCGTTGGGACTCGGGGAAGAGACCCAGTACTTC. It codes for CASSPSLGLGEETQYF.

The chain uses TRBV5-4 and TRBJ1-1; D perhaps matches TRBD1 (5 bases). The V end was cut by 0 bases, the J end by 0 bases, with 9 bases between. CDR1 and CDR2 from the germline V gene are SGHNT and YYREEE (reference sequence). The CDR3 length is 15 residues. The DNA of the CDR3 is TGTGCCAGCAGCTTGGAAGGGGCGATGAACACTGAAGCTTTCTTT. Encoded protein: CASSLEGAMNTEAFF. Using reference TRBV5-4 and TRBJ1-1 for the parts outside the CDR3, the full variable domain is ETGVTQSPTHLIKTRGQQVTLRCSSQSGHNTVSWYQQALGQGPQFIFQYYREEENGRGNFPPRFSGLQFPNYSSELNVNALELDDSALYLCASSLEGAMNTEAFFGQGTRLTVV.

The genes are TRBV10-1 and TRBJ1-3; D unclear. The ends were cut back, 11 bases at V and 0 bases at J, with 11 bases in the middle. The germline V gene encodes CDR1 WNHNN and CDR2 SYGVQD (reference sequence). The CDR3 length is 13 residues. CDR3 protein: CACQASSGNTIYF. In DNA, the CDR3 is TGCGCCTGCCAGGCCAGCTCTGGAAACACCATATATTTT.

The chain has TRBV5-4 and TRBJ2-1, with D unclear. Per the germline V gene, CDR1 is SGHNT and CDR2 is YYREEE (reference sequence). The length of the CDR3 is 15 residues. Trimming removed 0 bases from V and 0 bases from J, with 7 bases in between. The CDR3: CASSLGQSSYNEQFF. The CDR3 coding sequence is TGTGCCAGCAGCTTGGGTCAGAGCTCCTACAATGAGCAGTTCTTC.

J is TRBJ1-6 and V is TRBV19; TRBD1 is a possible D gene (6 bases). V lost 3 bases, J lost 4 bases, and 13 bases lay in between. CDR3 length: 16 amino acids. Germline CDR1 is LNHDA and CDR2 is SQIVND (reference sequence). CDR3 sequence reads: CASSIMGQGYNSPLHF. The CDR3 DNA follows: TGTGCCAGTAGTATTATGGGGCAGGGGTATAATTCACCCCTCCACTTT.

This chain joins TRBV6-6 and TRBJ2-7; TRBD1 agrees at 10 bases. V dropped 6 bases and J dropped 3; count of bases not matched to a gene: 11. CDR1 and CDR2 (germline): MNHNY, SVGAGI (reference sequence). The CDR3 sequence is 16 residues long. For the CDR3, the DNA is TGTGCCAGCAGCATACAACCGGGACAGGGGATCTACGAGCAGTACTTC. It translates to CASSIQPGQGIYEQYF.